Presented here are 29 T cell receptor beta chains from one specimen sequenced in a study of T cell changes during pregnancy in multiple sclerosis. Only in-frame clones appear in the TCRdb table, and some are missing; sequencing was by immunoSEQ multiplex PCR. The data hold tens of thousands of clones, with 90% observed a single time. The material was peripheral blood, obtained in the third trimester of pregnancy. These receptors all stem from a female donor in good health, enrolled as a control in a pregnancy study.

V usage is TRBV6-4 and J usage is TRBJ2-1, with 9 bases fitting TRBD2. This CDR3 comprises 15 residues. Germline CDR1 reads MRHNA; CDR2 reads SNTAGT. Trimming removed 2 bases from V and 1 base from J; junction bases left unmatched: 0. The CDR3 bases are TGTGCCAGCAGTGACACTAGCGGGTCCTACAATGAGCAGTTCTTC. As protein: CASSDTSGSYNEQFF.

The V gene is TRBV6-4, the J gene TRBJ2-2; 12 bases map to TRBD2. Unmatched junction bases numbered 3, after V lost 4 bases and J lost 3 bases. This CDR3 has 16 residues. Germline lookup yields CDR1 MRHNA and CDR2 SNTAGT. CDR3 nucleotide sequence: TGTGCCAGCAGTGGAAGGACTAGCGGGGACACCGGGGAGCTGTTTTTT. Its translation is CASSGRTSGDTGELFF.

The genes are TRBV6-4 and TRBJ2-3, with D perhaps TRBD2 (5 bases). The CDR3 spans 15 residues. Germline V gives CDR1 MRHNA, CDR2 SNTAGT. The ends were cut back, 7 bases at V and 2 bases at J, with 16 bases in the middle. CDR3 protein: CASTPGSGDTDTQYF. The CDR3 nucleotides read TGTGCCAGCACCCCGGGGAGCGGTGACACAGATACGCAGTATTTT.

The chain is built from TRBV6-1 and TRBJ1-1; TRBD1 is a possible D gene (5 bases). The CDR3 sequence is 14 residues long. Trimming cost V 10 bases and J 0 bases, with 15 bases left between them. CDR1 MNHNS and CDR2 SASEGT come from the germline V gene. This CDR3 is CATYWGGMNTEAFF. Here the CDR3 DNA reads TGTGCCACCTACTGGGGGGGGATGAACACTGAAGCTTTCTTT.

This chain uses TRBV25-1 with TRBJ2-3; D call uncertain. V was cut by 0 bases and J by 3 bases, with 4 bases left in between. The CDR3 contains 13 residues. CDR1 is MGHDK, CDR2 SYGVNS, per germline. CDR3 in amino acids: CASSEYRTDTQYF. DNA of the CDR3: TGTGCCAGCAGTGAATACCGGACAGATACGCAGTATTTT.

The J gene is TRBJ2-1, the V gene TRBV5-4; 9 bases map to TRBD2. V was pared by 9 bases and J by 5 bases, with 12 bases of the junction left unmatched. In germline, CDR1 is SGHNT, CDR2 YYREEE (reference sequence). The CDR3 extends over 15 amino acids. The CDR3 nucleotides are TGTGCCACCCTGACTAGCGGAAACCCCCACAATGAGCAGTTCTTC. The encoded protein is CATLTSGNPHNEQFF. The full variable domain, with the rest looked up from reference TRBV5-4 and TRBJ2-1, is ETGVTQSPTHLIKTRGQQVTLRCSSQSGHNTVSWYQQALGQGPQFIFQYYREEENGRGNFPPRFSGLQFPNYSSELNVNALELDDSALYLCATLTSGNPHNEQFFGPGTRLTVL.

V usage is TRBV21-1 and J usage is TRBJ2-7; the table's D call, TRBD2, has no DNA check behind it. TRBV21-1 is described as a pseudogene. The CDR3 extends over 16 amino acids. CDR3 in amino acids: CASSKDWGAGVYEQYF. Here the CDR3 DNA reads TGTGCCAGCAGCAAAGATTGGGGAGCGGGAGTCTACGAGCAGTACTTC.

The rearrangement links TRBV27 to TRBJ2-3; 8 nucleotides align to TRBD2. The V segment lost 2 bases and the J segment 5 bases; nucleotides outside the gene matches: 6. CDR1 MNHEY and CDR2 SMNVEV come from the germline V gene (reference sequence). This CDR3 contains 15 residues. The CDR3 reads CASSLTSGGGDTQYF. The DNA for the CDR3 is TGTGCCAGCAGTTTAACTAGCGGAGGGGGAGATACGCAGTATTTT.

This rearrangement joins TRBV6-5 to TRBJ1-3; 9 nucleotides agree with TRBD1. Germline V gene lookup returns CDR1 MNHEY and CDR2 SVGAGI. J gave up 3 bases and V 6 bases, and 6 bases lay outside the gene matches. This CDR3 has 15 amino acids. This CDR3 reads CASRAPTGGGNTIYF. In DNA form, the CDR3 reads TGTGCCAGCAGGGCGCCGACAGGGGGTGGAAACACCATATATTTT.

The chain recombines TRBV19 with TRBJ2-7; 7 positions match TRBD1. Germline values: CDR1 LNHDA, CDR2 SQIVND (reference sequence). The CDR3 has 14 amino acids. V shed 5 bases, J shed 10 bases, and the junction held 14 bases outside the gene matches. The CDR3: CASSPLGGRDSQYF. The CDR3 nucleotides read TGTGCCAGTAGTCCCCTCGGAGGTCGGGACAGCCAGTACTTC.

The J gene is TRBJ2-1, the V gene TRBV12-5, with a possible D match to TRBD2 (6 bases). The CDR3 length is 16 residues. CDR1 is LGHNT, CDR2 FRNRAP, per germline. The V end was cut by 5 bases, the J end by 6 bases, with 20 bases between. The CDR3 sequence is CASGAPRLDGVNEQFF. CDR3 DNA sequence: TGTGCTAGTGGTGCACCCCGACTAGATGGGGTCAATGAGCAGTTCTTC.

Only one count was recorded for this clone. The chain is built from TRBV9 and TRBJ2-5; tentatively, D is TRBD1 (5 bases). Germline assignment: CDR1 SGDLS and CDR2 YYNGEE. The CDR3 contains 14 residues. V was clipped by 0 bases and J by 1 base, with 7 bases between them. CDR3 DNA: TGTGCCAGCAGCGTAGGGGGCCTCCAAGAGACCCAGTACTTC. It codes for CASSVGGLQETQYF. Supplemented by reference TRBV9 and TRBJ2-5, the full variable domain reads DSGVTQTPKHLITATGQRVTLRCSPRSGDLSVYWYQQSLDQGLQFLIQYYNGEERAKGNILERFSAQQFPDLHSELNLSSLELGDSALYFCASSVGGLQETQYFGPGTRLLVL.

A few counts support this clone. The chain couples TRBV6-5 to TRBJ1-6; 7 nucleotides align to TRBD1. CDR1 is MNHEY, CDR2 SVGAGI, per germline. This CDR3 is 13 amino acids long. After removal of 6 bases from V and 6 bases from J, the junction contained 2 bases not matched to a gene. The CDR3 protein is CASRWDSNSPLHF. DNA for the CDR3: TGTGCCAGCAGGTGGGACAGTAATTCACCCCTCCACTTT.

The rearrangement links TRBV4-3 to TRBJ1-4; 11 bases map to TRBD1. CDR1 LGHNA and CDR2 YSLEER come from the germline V gene. Trimming removed 3 bases from V and 6 bases from J; junction bases left unmatched: 15. The CDR3 totals 19 residues. The CDR3 DNA reads as TGCGCCAGCAGCCAGGAATGGACAGGGGGCCCGGACGATCATGAAAAACTGTTTTTT. Its protein product is CASSQEWTGGPDDHEKLFF.

V usage is TRBV5-1 and J usage is TRBJ2-3, with 10 bases fitting TRBD2. Germline assignment: CDR1 SGHRS and CDR2 YFSETQ. V was clipped by 1 base and J by 1 base; unmatched bases: 9. CDR3 size: 18 residues. The CDR3 DNA reads TGCGCCAGCAGCTTGTTTTCCGGGAGCGGGGGGGGCACAGATACGCAGTATTTT. Translation: CASSLFSGSGGGTDTQYF. Full variable domain (rest looked up from reference TRBV5-1 and TRBJ2-3): KAGVTQTPRYLIKTRGQQVTLSCSPISGHRSVSWYQQTPGQGLQFLFEYFSETQRNKGNFPGRFSGRQFSNSRSEMNVSTLELGDSALYLCASSLFSGSGGGTDTQYFGPGTRLTVL.

The chain is built from TRBV2 and TRBJ1-5; 8 positions agree with TRBD1. Looked up from germline, CDR1 is SNHLY and CDR2 is FYNNEI. The CDR3 totals 15 residues. Trimming at V came to 6 bases and at J to 6 bases, leaving 10 bases not matched to a gene. The CDR3 protein is CASSAEQGAVQPQHF. As DNA, the CDR3 is TGTGCCAGCAGCGCGGAGCAGGGGGCTGTTCAGCCCCAGCATTTT.

CDR3 loop: CASSLQVISTGELFF. CDR3 DNA: TGTGCCAGCAGCTTACAGGTGATTAGCACCGGGGAGCTGTTTTTT. The rearrangement joins TRBV7-9 to TRBJ2-2; D is uncertain. The germline V gene has CDR1 SEHNR and CDR2 FQNEAQ (reference sequence). The ends were cut back, 2 bases at V and 4 bases at J, with 11 bases in the middle. The CDR3 spans 15 residues.

The chain combines TRBV7-9 with TRBJ2-3; D gene unclear. The V gene's germline CDR1 is SEHNR and CDR2 FQNEAQ (reference sequence). Trimming left V 2 bases short and J 2 bases short, with 11 bases between. The CDR3 has 15 residues. CDR3 protein: CASSLNSFPTDTQYF. Written as DNA, the CDR3 is TGTGCCAGCAGCTTAAACAGTTTCCCCACAGATACGCAGTATTTT.

This chain uses TRBV18 with TRBJ2-2, with 11 bases aligning to TRBD2. This CDR3 comprises 17 residues. Germline loops: CDR1 KGHSH, CDR2 LQKENI. V dropped 1 base and J dropped 3; count of bases not matched to a gene: 4. The CDR3 sequence: CASSPLTSGSHTGELFF. The CDR3 DNA reads TGTGCCAGCTCACCACTCACTAGCGGGAGTCACACCGGGGAGCTGTTTTTT.

The V and J genes are TRBV5-1 and TRBJ2-1; 12 positions agree with TRBD2. The ends lost 4 bases at V and 2 bases at J; junction bases unmatched: 16. Germline CDR1 reads SGHRS; CDR2 reads YFSETQ. This CDR3 spans 20 amino acids. The CDR3 protein is CASSRPEAILAGGTYNEQFF. The CDR3 bases are TGCGCCAGCAGCCGACCAGAGGCTATCCTAGCGGGAGGGACCTACAATGAGCAGTTCTTC.

The chain recombines TRBV6-4 with TRBJ1-6; TRBD1 matches at 9 bases. The CDR3 consists of 15 residues. V gave up 4 bases and J gave up 10 bases; unmatched junction bases: 8. Germline values: CDR1 MRHNA, CDR2 SNTAGT. CDR3 protein: CASSGTGDGYSPLHF. DNA of the CDR3: TGTGCCAGCAGTGGGACAGGGGACGGGTACTCACCCCTCCACTTT.

DNA for the CDR3: TGCGCCAGCAGCTTAGGGGGCTCGGCTGAGACCCAGTACTTC. Translation gives CASSLGGSAETQYF. This chain links TRBV5-1 with TRBJ2-5; TRBD1 agrees at 7 bases. The junction had 6 bases not matched to a gene; V was cut back by 2 bases and J by 5 bases. The germline gives CDR1 SGHRS, CDR2 YFSETQ. The CDR3 is made up of 14 amino acids.

The chain has TRBV7-6 and TRBJ2-5; perhaps TRBD1 as D (6 bases). CDR1 and CDR2 from the germline V gene are SGHVS and FNYEAQ. The CDR3 length is 15 residues. Trimming pared 1 base from V and 2 bases from J, leaving 11 bases between. The CDR3 bases are TGTGCCAGCAGCTTAGTTGGGACAACTCAAGAGACCCAGTACTTC. It specifies CASSLVGTTQETQYF.

The V call is TRBV6-4, the J call TRBJ1-6; 9 nucleotides match TRBD1. This CDR3 contains 14 residues. Losses at the gene ends were 6 bases for V and 5 bases for J; bases not matched to a gene: 2. Germline lookup yields CDR1 MRHNA and CDR2 SNTAGT. Written as DNA, the CDR3 is TGTGCCAGCAGAGGGACAGGGAATAATTCACCCCTCCACTTT. Its translation is CASRGTGNNSPLHF.

This clone was detected only once. This chain connects TRBV19 to TRBJ2-7, with 9 bases that match TRBD2. Germline-derived CDR1 and CDR2 are LNHDA and SQIVND (reference sequence). After removal of 5 bases from V and 3 bases from J, the junction contained 8 bases not matched to a gene. This CDR3 is 15 amino acids long. The CDR3 loop reads CASSPEGLAFYEQYF. CDR3 in DNA: TGTGCCAGTAGTCCGGAGGGACTAGCCTTCTACGAGCAGTACTTC. Combining the CDR3 with reference TRBV19 and TRBJ2-7 gives the whole variable domain DGGITQSPKYLFRKEGQNVTLSCEQNLNHDAMYWYRQDPGQGLRLIYYSQIVNDFQKGDIAEGYSVSREKKESFPLTVTSAQKNPTAFYLCASSPEGLAFYEQYFGPGTRLTVT.

The CDR3 sequence: CASSNGGGLGGEQFF. The CDR3 DNA reads TGTGCCAGCAGTAACGGGGGCGGACTAGGGGGTGAGCAGTTCTTC. This sequence joins TRBV6-5 and TRBJ2-1; TRBD2 is a possible D gene (7 bases). This CDR3 has 15 residues. Germline CDR1 reads MNHEY; CDR2 reads SVGAGI. The V end was cut by 5 bases, the J end by 9 bases, with 20 bases between.

This clone was detected once. The J gene is TRBJ1-2, the V gene TRBV5-6; D is unclear. Germline assignment: CDR1 SGHDT and CDR2 YYEEEE. The CDR3 consists of 16 residues. Trimming left V 0 bases short and J 2 bases short, with 14 bases between. CDR3 residues: CASSLVEGLKNYGYTF. CDR3 DNA: TGTGCCAGCAGCTTGGTGGAGGGATTGAAGAACTATGGCTACACCTTC.

The rearrangement uses TRBV6-5 and TRBJ2-2; 7 bases are a match to TRBD1. After removal of 6 bases from V and 4 bases from J, the junction contained 2 bases not matched to a gene. The length of the CDR3 is 13 residues. Germline loops: CDR1 MNHEY, CDR2 SVGAGI. The CDR3 bases are TGTGCCAGCAGCAACAGGGGCACCGGGGAGCTGTTTTTT. Protein product: CASSNRGTGELFF.

The V call is TRBV2, the J call TRBJ2-7; unclear D gene. This CDR3 is 14 amino acids long. V lost 3 bases to trimming and J lost 0 bases, with 9 bases between them. Germline V CDR1 and CDR2: SNHLY, FYNNEI. The CDR3 loop is CASSERLLSYEQYF. CDR3 coding DNA: TGTGCCAGCAGTGAGAGGCTTCTCTCCTACGAGCAGTACTTC.